The 2 T cell receptor beta chains presented below share a single source sample, sequenced in a study of OX40 agonist ivuxolimab in advanced cancers. The protocol was immunoSEQ multiplex PCR, while the TCRdb copy is restricted to in-frame clones and leaves out a portion. Altogether approximately 61,000 clones are present, around 80% being singletons, with the ten largest covering around 2%. Sample: CD4+ or CD8+ T cells sorted from blood, taken in a trial of the OX40 agonist ivuxolimab. The receptors were gathered from an adult with an advanced solid tumor such as melanoma, head and neck, liver or kidney cancer.

This chain links TRBV19 with TRBJ2-5; D is ambiguous. Germline CDR1 reads LNHDA; CDR2 reads SQIVND (reference sequence). Trimming removed 3 bases at V and 0 bases at J, with 8 bases between. The CDR3 consists of 14 residues. The CDR3 spells CASSMDTDQETQYF. The CDR3 coding sequence is TGTGCCAGTAGTATGGATACAGACCAAGAGACCCAGTACTTC.

The CDR3 nucleotides are TGCAGCGTTGAAGGCGGGAGCGGTGGAGATACGCAGTATTTT. It translates to CSVEGGSGGDTQYF. The chain uses TRBV29-1 and TRBJ2-3; TRBD2 agrees at 7 bases. Germline V gene lookup returns CDR1 SQVTM and CDR2 ANQGSEA. There are 14 residues in the CDR3. After removal of 1 base from V and 5 bases from J, the junction contained 6 bases not matched to a gene.